This T cell receptor beta chain was identified during a study of breast tumors, draining lymph nodes, adjacent tissues. This CDR3 has 16 residues. CDR1 is SEHNR, CDR2 FQNEAQ, per germline (reference sequence). V gave up 3 bases and J gave up 1 base, with 14 bases separating them. Breast cancer patients provided tissue from their axillary draining lymph nodes. In TCRdb, the multiplex PCR reads were re-called with MiXCR into one record per CDR3 protein. Among around 110,000 distinct CDR3 sequences listed, 30% were seen once. This clonotype was detected many times. The antigen is not known. Broader study findings: Data only fit, rather than demonstrated, lymph node origin of most tumor T cells. The data were judged consistent with most tumor T cells coming from lymph node and expanding in tumor.

The chain links TRBV7-9 to TRBJ2-3, with D possibly being TRBD2 (6 bases). The receptor was isolated from a female donor with breast cancer. Some clones in this sample may be carry-over from other donors' samples. The specimen sequenced was axillary lymph node tissue. CDR3 sequence reads: CASSLPKRARTDTQYF. CDR3 nucleotides: TGTGCCAGCAGCTTGCCAAAGCGGGCCCGCACAGATACGCAGTATTTT.